These 8 T cell receptor beta chains originate from one sample sequenced in a study of a mutant IDH1 vaccine in newly diagnosed glioma. The time point is: baseline, week 1 (first vaccination visit). Treatment specified: pre-vaccination baseline after standard-of-care therapy. The data were produced by immunoSEQ multiplex PCR, yet TCRdb's version contains in-frame clones alone and is incomplete. The sample includes 75,000 to 100,000 clones, almost 85% of them seen just once. Here the sequenced sample was PBMCs, taken from a glioma patient treated with radiotherapy, temozolomide or both. These receptors originate from a man aged 35-49 years with glioma. Some clones in this sample may be carry-over from other donors' samples.

The genes are TRBV6-5 and TRBJ2-2; maybe TRBD1 (6 bases). CDR1 and CDR2 (germline): MNHEY, SVGAGI. The V end was cut by 0 bases, the J end by 7 bases, with 9 bases between. The CDR3 totals 14 residues. The CDR3 nucleotides read TGTGCCAGCAGTTACTCCACAGGGCACGGGGAGCTGTTTTTT. It encodes CASSYSTGHGELFF.

The chain links TRBV6-5 to TRBJ1-5; 9 bases agree with TRBD1. Germline trimming cut 7 bases from V and 7 bases from J; bases unmatched to any gene: 8. The CDR3 consists of 14 residues. Germline CDR1 reads MNHEY; CDR2 reads SVGAGI. The DNA of the CDR3 is TGTGCCAGCAAACCGGACAGGGGACGACAGCCCCAGCATTTT. Encoded protein: CASKPDRGRQPQHF.

The count of this clone is one. The chain joins TRBV20-1 to TRBJ2-3; D remains ambiguous. This CDR3 has 11 residues. V shed 8 bases and J shed 4 bases, with 10 bases lying between them. From germline, CDR1 is DFQATT and CDR2 SNEGSKA (reference sequence). CDR3 residues: CSWVSADTQYF. Here the CDR3 DNA reads TGCAGTTGGGTCAGTGCAGATACGCAGTATTTT.

This clone was seen a handful of times. This chain uses TRBV9 with TRBJ1-1; D is unclear. Germline V gene lookup returns CDR1 SGDLS and CDR2 YYNGEE. Between the trimmed V and J ends, which lost 4 bases and 1 base, there was a span of 11 bases. The CDR3 has 14 residues. The DNA of the CDR3 is TGTGCCAGCAGCCGACGGACGGAGAACACTGAAGCTTTCTTT. Translation gives CASSRRTENTEAFF.

The J gene is TRBJ2-5, the V gene TRBV30, with a tentative D call TRBD2 (5 bases). The better agreement between TRBJ2-7 and the DNA end casts doubt on the J call. The germline V gene encodes CDR1 GTSNPN and CDR2 SVGIG (reference sequence). The CDR3 covers 13 residues. In DNA, the CDR3 is TGTGCCTGGAGCGCGGACTCATGGTACGAGCAGTACTTC. Its translation: CAWSADSWYEQYF.

This chain joins TRBV20-1 and TRBJ1-1, with no clear D. The CDR3 loop spans 11 amino acids. Germline CDR1 reads DFQATT; CDR2 reads SNEGSKA (reference sequence). The V and J ends lost 4 bases and 1 base respectively, with 4 bases between them. The CDR3: CSATQNTEAFF. CDR3 nucleotide sequence: TGCAGTGCTACGCAGAACACTGAAGCTTTCTTT.

V usage is TRBV6-5 and J usage is TRBJ1-5; D gene uncertain. The CDR3 loop spans 15 amino acids. Germline lookup yields CDR1 MNHEY and CDR2 SVGAGI. V was pared by 0 bases and J by 2 bases, with 8 bases between. The CDR3 nucleotides are TGTGCCAGCAGTTACTCCGGGCAGGGCAATCAGCCCCAGCATTTT. Encoded protein: CASSYSGQGNQPQHF.

The rearrangement uses TRBV29-1 and TRBJ2-7; D not resolved. Germline CDR1 reads SQVTM; CDR2 reads ANQGSEA. This CDR3 is 13 amino acids long. V was clipped by 4 bases and J by 2 bases, with 12 bases between them. The CDR3 DNA follows: TGCAGCGTTGGGCACAACCAAGCCTACGAGCAGTACTTC. Its translation is CSVGHNQAYEQYF.